This TCR beta chain appears in the sequencing data of a study of response to subunit inactivated influenza vaccine. A remark on this clonotype: Just one base apart from a much larger clone, this may be a read error.

The CDR3 covers 13 residues. Germline values: CDR1 SGHVS, CDR2 FQNEAQ. Each CDR3 protein gets one entry after TCRdb re-called the RT-PCR reads with MiXCR. In the table there are about 480,000 distinct CDR3 sequences, approximately 10% of which are singletons. This TCR was sampled from a man between 50 and 59 years old who received an inactivated influenza vaccine. The sample in question was PBMCs from blood, obtained roughly 47 days after vaccination. The chain employs TRBV7-8 and TRBJ2-5; no firm D call. CDR3 coding DNA: TGTACCAGCAGCTTAATACAGCAAGAGACCCAGTACTTC. As protein: CTSSLIQQETQYF.